This T cell receptor beta chain was recovered during a study of T-cell reconstitution after alpha-beta-depleted transplantation in children. A library of TCRbeta sequences, prepared with unique molecular identifiers, was generated. Via MiXCR, TCRdb re-called the PCR reads, giving one row per CDR3 protein. The data hold 500,000 to 600,000 distinct CDR3 sequences, with 18% observed a single time. This CDR3 spans 15 amino acids. The ends lost 3 bases at V and 1 base at J; junction bases unmatched: 4. Germline assignment: CDR1 MNHEY and CDR2 SVGAGI. Sample: PBMCs from the stem cell graft donor, taken from the stem cell graft. The TCR comes from a human donor who donated a stem cell graft to a child with acute lymphoblastic leukemia. The gene calls are TRBV6-5 and TRBJ2-5; TRBD1 agrees at 8 bases. CDR3 nucleotide sequence: TGTGCCAGCAGTTATGCAGGGGGCCTCCAAGAGACCCAGTACTTC. Its protein product is CASSYAGGLQETQYF.